The 12 T cell receptor beta chains below were found in one sample sequenced in a study of beta chain features in type 1 diabetes. Study results and caveats: Type 1 diabetes patients had moderately but significantly shorter TCRB CDR3s in all four CD4+ subsets.

For these TCRs, the target antigens are not known. Investigators reverse transcribed all isolated RNA, so they sequenced expressed TCRB transcripts. The data were produced by immunoSEQ multiplex PCR, yet TCRdb's version contains in-frame clones alone and is incomplete. The profile shows about 240,000 clones, roughly 14% of them singletons. Sequencing was carried out using naive CD4+ T cells from blood. The receptors originated from a man between 25 and 39 years old with type 1 diabetes.

This clone has just a few counts. The chain carries TRBV21-1 and TRBJ1-5. TRBV21-1 is given as a pseudogene. This CDR3 is built from 11 residues. CDR3 amino acids: CASTGVVPQHF. The CDR3 region has the DNA TGTGCCAGCACGGGGGTCGTGCCCCAGCATTTT.

The sample holds a few counts of this clone. The genes are TRBV5-1 and TRBJ2-7; unclear D gene. Trimming took 2 bases from V and 3 from J, leaving 3 bases between them. The CDR3 contains 11 residues. Germline loops: CDR1 SGHRS, CDR2 YFSETQ. DNA of the CDR3: TGCGCCAGCAGCTTCCTCTACGAGCAGTACTTC. Protein sequence: CASSFLYEQYF. Filled out from reference TRBV5-1 and TRBJ2-7, the complete variable domain reads KAGVTQTPRYLIKTRGQQVTLSCSPISGHRSVSWYQQTPGQGLQFLFEYFSETQRNKGNFPGRFSGRQFSNSRSEMNVSTLELGDSALYLCASSFLYEQYFGPGTRLTVT.

This chain connects TRBV30 to TRBJ1-2; D is perhaps TRBD1 (5 bases). The V and J ends lost 3 bases and 6 bases respectively, with 20 bases between them. The length of the CDR3 is 15 residues. Germline CDR1 and CDR2: GTSNPN and SVGIG (reference sequence). The CDR3 loop is CAWSTKGFGMDGYTF. DNA for the CDR3: TGTGCCTGGAGCACTAAGGGGTTCGGAATGGATGGCTACACCTTC.

V and J are TRBV25-1 and TRBJ1-2; TRBD1 aligns across 7 bases. J was trimmed by 8 bases and V by 5 bases; bases with no gene match: 17. CDR1 is MGHDK, CDR2 SYGVNS, per germline. The CDR3 covers 16 residues. The CDR3 reads CASSIIGGEPLGGYTF. The DNA of the CDR3 is TGTGCCAGCAGTATTATAGGGGGCGAACCCCTAGGAGGCTACACCTTC.

This clone occurred a few times. The chain uses TRBV11-2 and TRBJ1-2, with TRBD1 matching over 9 bases. The CDR3 has 16 amino acids. The ends lost 4 bases at V and 8 bases at J; junction bases unmatched: 14. Germline V CDR1 and CDR2: SGHAT, FQNNGV. CDR3: CASSSTFRGQGMGYTF. DNA of the CDR3: TGTGCCAGCAGCTCAACATTTCGGGGACAGGGAATGGGCTACACCTTC. Variable domain in full (rest from reference TRBV11-2 and TRBJ1-2): EAGVAQSPRYKIIEKRQSVAFWCNPISGHATLYWYQQILGQGPKLLIQFQNNGVVDDSQLPKDRFSAERLKGVDSTLKIQPAKLEDSAVYLCASSSTFRGQGMGYTFGSGTRLTVV.

This clone was counted a few times. This chain uses TRBV7-2 with TRBJ1-2; D call uncertain. The CDR3 loop spans 13 amino acids. The germline CDR1 and CDR2 sequences are SGHTA and FQGNSA. The V end was cut by 5 bases, the J end by 7 bases, with 14 bases between. This CDR3 reads CASSLLPVRGYTF. The DNA of the CDR3 is TGTGCCAGCAGCCTACTCCCGGTTCGTGGCTACACCTTC.

The gene calls are TRBV27 and TRBJ1-2; 9 bases agree with TRBD1. V lost 5 bases and J lost 4; bases outside the gene matches: 8. CDR1 is MNHEY and CDR2 is SMNVEV in the germline V gene (reference sequence). This CDR3 is built from 15 residues. The CDR3 nucleotides are TGTGCCAGCAGTCCCCTGACAGGGGGGACCTATGGCTACACCTTC. It is translated as CASSPLTGGTYGYTF.

This sequence joins TRBV5-4 and TRBJ2-4, with 8 bases lining up with TRBD1. V shed 4 bases, J shed 6 bases, and the junction held 3 bases outside the gene matches. Germline values: CDR1 SGHNT, CDR2 YYREEE (reference sequence). There are 13 residues in the CDR3. This CDR3 is CASSPGGGNIQYF. Written as DNA, the CDR3 is TGTGCCAGCAGCCCAGGGGGCGGAAACATTCAGTACTTC.

This chain connects TRBV30 to TRBJ2-5; 8 nucleotides match TRBD2. TRBJ2-7 matches the DNA end more closely, so the J call is doubtful. This CDR3 has 12 residues. Germline CDR1 reads GTSNPN; CDR2 reads SVGIG (reference sequence). The CDR3 loop reads CAWSREGGEQYF. In nucleotides, the CDR3 is TGTGCCTGGTCCCGGGAGGGCGGCGAGCAGTACTTC.

This chain links TRBV4-1 with TRBJ1-1, with no clear D. The germline gives CDR1 MGHRA, CDR2 YSYEKL. V dropped 1 base and J dropped 4 bases, with 7 bases sitting between them. CDR3 length: 13 residues. The CDR3 nucleotides are TGCGCCAGCAGCCAAGTCCGTTCCACTGAAGCTTTCTTT. Translated, it gives CASSQVRSTEAFF.

This clone has just a few counts. The chain joins TRBV5-4 to TRBJ2-5, with 15 positions matching TRBD2. The CDR3 length is 16 residues. Germline V CDR1 and CDR2: SGHNT, YYREEE (reference sequence). V dropped 4 bases and J dropped 5; count of bases not matched to a gene: 6. The CDR3 loop reads CASSLGTSGGPETQYF. The DNA of the CDR3 is TGTGCCAGCAGCCTTGGGACTAGCGGGGGGCCTGAGACCCAGTACTTC.

The chain has TRBV2 and TRBJ1-5; D is perhaps TRBD1 (6 bases). Trimming cost V 3 bases and J 5 bases, with 20 bases left between them. Germline V gene data show CDR1 as SNHLY and CDR2 as FYNNEI. CDR3 length equals 17 residues. In DNA form, the CDR3 reads TGTGCCAGCAGTGATCCCTTAACAGGGAAGGGGGATCAGCCCCAGCATTTT. Encoded protein: CASSDPLTGKGDQPQHF.